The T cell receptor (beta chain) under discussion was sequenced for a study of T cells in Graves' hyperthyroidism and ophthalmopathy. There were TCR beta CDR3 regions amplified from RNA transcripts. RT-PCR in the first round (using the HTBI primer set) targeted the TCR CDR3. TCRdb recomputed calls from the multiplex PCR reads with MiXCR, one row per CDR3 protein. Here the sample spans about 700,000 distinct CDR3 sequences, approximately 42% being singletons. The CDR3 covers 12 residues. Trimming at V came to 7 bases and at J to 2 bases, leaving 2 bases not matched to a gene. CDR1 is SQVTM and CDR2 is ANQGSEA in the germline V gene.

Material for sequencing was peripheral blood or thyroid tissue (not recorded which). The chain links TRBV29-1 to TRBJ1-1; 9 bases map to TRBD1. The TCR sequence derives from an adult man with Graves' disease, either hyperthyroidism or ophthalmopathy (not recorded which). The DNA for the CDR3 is TGCAGCGGGACAGGGGCAAACACTGAAGCTTTCTTT. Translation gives CSGTGANTEAFF.